This T cell receptor beta chain was retrieved from a study of T-cell reconstitution after alpha-beta-depleted transplantation in children. This clonotype was picked up a small number of times. Antigen: not known. Points from the study as a whole: Reported findings indicate that, about two months after transplant, alpha-beta T cells came from several hundred expanded clones, which were derived from non-depleted graft cells.

Molecular barcoding with unique molecular identifiers was used for the TCRbeta library. A single record per CDR3 protein comes from TCRdb applying MiXCR to the PCR reads. The data show around 800,000 distinct CDR3 sequences, about 15% seen once. This specimen consisted of PBMCs, mostly from graft donor cells, obtained 360 days after TCRalphabeta/CD19-depleted stem cell transplant. The source is a male patient younger than 18 who had a stem cell transplant for acute lymphoblastic leukemia, so the T cells may come from the graft donor.

CDR3 in amino acids: CASSVTGIDEKLFF. The DNA of the CDR3 is TGTGCCAGCAGCGTAACAGGGATTGATGAAAAACTGTTTTTT. The genes are TRBV7-9 and TRBJ1-4, with a weak D call TRBD1 (6 bases). This CDR3 has 14 amino acids. The germline V gene encodes CDR1 SEHNR and CDR2 FQNEAQ (reference sequence). Trimming took 5 bases from V and 6 from J, leaving 13 bases between them.